The 24 T cell receptor beta chains given below trace back to one sample, sequenced in a study of T-cell reconstitution after alpha-beta-depleted transplantation in children. Library preparation (for TCRbeta) was performed with unique molecular identifiers. Using its own MiXCR run on the PCR reads, TCRdb lists one record per CDR3 protein. The data hold about 97,000 distinct CDR3 sequences, with 6% observed a single time. Sequences were derived from PBMCs, mostly from graft donor cells, sampled 60 days after TCRalphabeta/CD19-depleted stem cell transplant. Receptors originate from a female patient aged 2 to 10 who had a stem cell transplant for Fanconi anemia, so the T cells may come from the graft donor.

The table lists this clonotype with many counts. The rearrangement joins TRBV5-1 to TRBJ2-1; TRBD2 agrees at 10 bases. Trimming took 4 bases from V and 5 from J; bases not matched to a gene: 6. Germline assignment: CDR1 SGHRS and CDR2 YFSETQ. The CDR3 contains 15 residues. The CDR3 sequence: CASSVLAGRNNEQFF. The CDR3 DNA reads as TGCGCCAGCAGCGTACTAGCGGGGAGAAACAATGAGCAGTTCTTC.

The chain recombines TRBV7-2 with TRBJ2-7; D is perhaps TRBD1 (5 bases). Between the trimmed V and J ends, which lost 2 bases and 2 bases, there was a span of 22 bases. The CDR3 extends over 18 amino acids. Germline CDR1 is SGHTA and CDR2 is FQGNSA. CDR3 sequence: CASSLRQGLQRYPYEQYF. For the CDR3, the DNA is TGTGCCAGCAGCTTACGGCAGGGCCTCCAAAGGTACCCCTACGAGCAGTACTTC.

This sequence joins TRBV18 and TRBJ2-3; D gene unclear. The V and J ends lost 3 bases and 4 bases respectively, with 5 bases between them. The CDR3 length is 12 residues. Germline assignment: CDR1 KGHSH and CDR2 LQKENI. The CDR3 nucleotides are TGTGCCAGCTCACCTTCCGCAGATACGCAGTATTTT. The encoded protein is CASSPSADTQYF.

This clonotype appeared many times. V usage is TRBV9 and J usage is TRBJ2-7; no clear D. Deletions cut 0 bases from V and 2 bases from J, with 12 bases between. Looked up from germline, CDR1 is SGDLS and CDR2 is YYNGEE. The CDR3 sequence is 15 residues long. DNA for the CDR3: TGTGCCAGCAGCGTAGCTTTTTCCCCCCCCTACGAGCAGTACTTC. It specifies CASSVAFSPPYEQYF.

V usage is TRBV27 and J usage is TRBJ1-2; 7 bases fit TRBD1. Germline loops: CDR1 MNHEY, CDR2 SMNVEV (reference sequence). Unmatched junction bases numbered 7, after V lost 2 bases and J lost 4 bases. The CDR3 has 15 amino acids. This CDR3 is CASSLRQGRGYGYTF. In DNA, the CDR3 is TGTGCCAGCAGTTTAAGACAGGGTCGGGGCTATGGCTACACCTTC.

This clonotype was seen repeatedly, ten times or more. V gene TRBV28 combines with J gene TRBJ2-1, with 10 bases that match TRBD2. Germline V gene lookup returns CDR1 MDHEN and CDR2 SYDVKM. The trim removed 5 bases at V and 0 bases at J, leaving 13 bases unmatched. This CDR3 has 19 amino acids. The CDR3 DNA is TGTGCCAGCAGTACATTTGGGTCTAGCGGGGGTAGCTCCTACAATGAGCAGTTCTTC. Protein product: CASSTFGSSGGSSYNEQFF.

The rearrangement links TRBV25-1 to TRBJ2-1; TRBD2 matches at 9 bases. CDR1 is MGHDK, CDR2 SYGVNS, per germline. The ends lost 6 bases at V and 2 bases at J; junction bases unmatched: 8. CDR3 length equals 16 residues. CDR3 sequence reads: CASRAGLAGPYNEQFF. For the CDR3, the DNA is TGTGCCAGCAGAGCCGGTCTAGCGGGACCCTACAATGAGCAGTTCTTC.

This clonotype was observed a handful of times. J is TRBJ1-5 and V is TRBV5-1; 8 positions agree with TRBD1. This CDR3 has 17 residues. Trimming at V came to 4 bases and at J to 1 base, leaving 10 bases not matched to a gene. CDR1 and CDR2 (germline): SGHRS, YFSETQ. The CDR3 DNA is TGCGCCAGCAGCGGCGTAGCGACAGGGGAGAGCAATCAGCCCCAGCATTTT. It is translated as CASSGVATGESNQPQHF.

The rearrangement links TRBV15 to TRBJ2-7; D is unclear. The germline V gene encodes CDR1 LNHNV and CDR2 YYDKDF (reference sequence). The CDR3 runs to 17 residues. V lost 1 base, J lost 0 bases, and 16 bases lay in between. The CDR3 spells CATSRGAGRGISYEQYF. The CDR3 DNA follows: TGTGCCACCAGCAGAGGCGCCGGGCGAGGCATCTCCTACGAGCAGTACTTC.

V gene TRBV20-1 combines with J gene TRBJ2-7; TRBD1 might be the D (5 bases). Germline V CDR1 and CDR2: DFQATT, SNEGSKA (reference sequence). CDR3 length: 10 amino acids. Trimming removed 6 bases at V and 6 bases at J, with 9 bases between. As DNA, the CDR3 is TGCAGTGCCAAGGGGTCCGAGCAGTACTTC. Encoded protein: CSAKGSEQYF.

The V and J genes are TRBV27 and TRBJ2-7; D gene unclear. The CDR3 contains 15 residues. V was shortened by 0 bases and J by 0 bases, with 9 bases between the two germline ends. Per the germline V gene, CDR1 is MNHEY and CDR2 is SMNVEV (reference sequence). CDR3 bases: TGTGCCAGCAGTTTATCGATGATAGCCTCCTACGAGCAGTACTTC. This codes for CASSLSMIASYEQYF.

This clonotype was seen ten or more times. This chain uses TRBV28 with TRBJ1-5; D is ambiguous. Germline assignment: CDR1 MDHEN and CDR2 SYDVKM. The length of the CDR3 is 13 residues. With 3 bases removed from V and 4 bases from J, the gap between germline ends came to 7 bases. CDR3 nucleotide sequence: TGTGCCAGCAGTTTGAGACCGAATCAGCCCCAGCATTTT. Amino acid sequence: CASSLRPNQPQHF.

The chain employs TRBV18 and TRBJ2-5, with D possibly matching TRBD2 (6 bases). The CDR3 loop spans 14 amino acids. CDR1 is KGHSH and CDR2 is LQKENI in the germline V gene. V shed 3 bases and J shed 5 bases, with 13 bases lying between them. CDR3 in amino acids: CASSPRAGPETQYF. Here the CDR3 DNA reads TGTGCCAGCTCACCTAGAGCGGGTCCGGAGACCCAGTACTTC.

The chain joins TRBV10-3 to TRBJ1-2; D is perhaps TRBD1 (6 bases). The CDR3 consists of 11 residues. CDR1 and CDR2 (germline): ENHRY, SYGVKD. Deletions cut 8 bases from V and 6 bases from J, with 10 bases between. The CDR3 is CAIWAGDGYTF. In nucleotides, the CDR3 is TGTGCCATCTGGGCAGGGGATGGCTACACCTTC.

This clonotype was recorded many times. The genes are TRBV15 and TRBJ2-5; D remains ambiguous. Germline CDR1 and CDR2: LNHNV and YYDKDF (reference sequence). V lost 1 base to trimming and J lost 2 bases, with 17 bases between them. The length of the CDR3 is 17 residues. CDR3 bases: TGTGCCACCAGCAGAGGAATTAGGGCTGAGGCGCAAGAGACCCAGTACTTC. It translates to CATSRGIRAEAQETQYF.

This clonotype was found a few times. One junction end disagrees with the germline gene, perhaps due to a read error. The J gene is TRBJ2-1, the V gene TRBV6-5; unclear D gene. Germline CDR1 MNHEY, CDR2 SVGAGI. CDR3 length equals 11 residues. The CDR3 DNA sequence: TGTGCCAGCAGTTCTGGAGCAAGCTGTTCCTTC. Translating gives CASSSGASCSF.

This chain connects TRBV7-3 to TRBJ2-2; unclear D gene. This CDR3 region has 14 residues. Germline values: CDR1 SGHTA, CDR2 FQGTGA. Trimming pared 6 bases from V and 1 base from J, leaving 9 bases between. CDR3: CASSPPGNTGELFF. Here the CDR3 DNA reads TGTGCCAGCAGTCCCCCAGGGAACACCGGGGAGCTGTTTTTT.

The rearrangement joins TRBV7-8 to TRBJ1-1; TRBD1 might be the D (6 bases). This CDR3 is built from 15 residues. V was pared by 5 bases and J by 5 bases, with 18 bases between. Germline V CDR1 and CDR2: SGHVS, FQNEAQ. The CDR3: CASSPQGHPGTEAFF. As DNA, the CDR3 is TGTGCCAGCAGCCCCCAGGGACACCCCGGGACTGAAGCTTTCTTT. Full variable domain (rest looked up from reference TRBV7-8 and TRBJ1-1): GAGVSQSPRYKVAKRGQDVALRCDPISGHVSLFWYQQALGQGPEFLTYFQNEAQLDKSGLPSDRFFAERPEGSVSTLKIQRTQQEDSAVYLCASSPQGHPGTEAFFGQGTRLTVV.

CDR3 DNA: TGTGCCAGCAGCTCCCGCGTGGTCATTCAAGAGACCCAGTACTTC. This translates into CASSSRVVIQETQYF. The chain links TRBV7-2 to TRBJ2-5, with D unresolved. The V end lost 4 bases, the J end lost 2 bases, and 14 bases lay between the germline ends. Germline loops: CDR1 SGHTA, CDR2 FQGNSA. The CDR3 contains 15 residues.

This clonotype occurred many times. This chain connects TRBV5-1 to TRBJ2-1; 9 bases are a match to TRBD2. The CDR3 is made up of 16 amino acids. CDR1 is SGHRS, CDR2 YFSETQ, per germline. With V trimmed by 1 base and J by 4 bases, 6 bases remained unmatched. CDR3 DNA: TGCGCCAGCAGCTTGTCTCATGCGGGAGGGTACAATGAGCAGTTCTTC. Protein product: CASSLSHAGGYNEQFF. Supplemented by reference TRBV5-1 and TRBJ2-1, the full variable domain reads KAGVTQTPRYLIKTRGQQVTLSCSPISGHRSVSWYQQTPGQGLQFLFEYFSETQRNKGNFPGRFSGRQFSNSRSEMNVSTLELGDSALYLCASSLSHAGGYNEQFFGPGTRLTVL.

This clonotype was counted ten times or more. This chain joins TRBV20-1 and TRBJ2-2, with 11 positions matching TRBD2. V was clipped by 4 bases and J by 6 bases; unmatched bases: 13. CDR3 length equals 17 residues. From germline, CDR1 is DFQATT and CDR2 SNEGSKA (reference sequence). The CDR3 DNA reads as TGCAGTGCTATTAGCGCTAGCGGGAGGAGGGGAGCCGGGGAGCTGTTTTTT. Translating gives CSAISASGRRGAGELFF.

V is TRBV7-9 and J is TRBJ2-7, with D uncertain. Trimming pared 5 bases from V and 2 bases from J, leaving 13 bases between. The CDR3 loop spans 14 amino acids. Per the germline V gene, CDR1 is SEHNR and CDR2 is FQNEAQ (reference sequence). CDR3 sequence (DNA): TGTGCCAGCAGCGCCCTCGGTGGTCCCTACGAGCAGTACTTC. Its protein is CASSALGGPYEQYF.

This clonotype was counted ten times or more. The chain employs TRBV24-1 and TRBJ2-7; a weak D match, TRBD2 (5 bases). Trimming pared 3 bases from V and 5 bases from J, leaving 16 bases between. This CDR3 comprises 15 residues. CDR1 KGHDR and CDR2 SFDVKD come from the germline V gene. This CDR3 is CATSDGSEGIHEQYF. The CDR3 nucleotides are TGTGCCACCAGTGATGGTTCCGAGGGTATCCACGAGCAGTACTTC.

This clonotype came up many times. This sequence joins TRBV28 and TRBJ2-7; 8 nucleotides align to TRBD1. The CDR3 extends over 16 amino acids. V was pared by 8 bases and J by 0 bases, with 12 bases of the junction left unmatched. The germline gives CDR1 MDHEN, CDR2 SYDVKM. CDR3 loop: CASLRDRGRFSYEQYF. DNA for the CDR3: TGTGCCAGCCTCCGCGACAGGGGCCGCTTCTCCTACGAGCAGTACTTC.